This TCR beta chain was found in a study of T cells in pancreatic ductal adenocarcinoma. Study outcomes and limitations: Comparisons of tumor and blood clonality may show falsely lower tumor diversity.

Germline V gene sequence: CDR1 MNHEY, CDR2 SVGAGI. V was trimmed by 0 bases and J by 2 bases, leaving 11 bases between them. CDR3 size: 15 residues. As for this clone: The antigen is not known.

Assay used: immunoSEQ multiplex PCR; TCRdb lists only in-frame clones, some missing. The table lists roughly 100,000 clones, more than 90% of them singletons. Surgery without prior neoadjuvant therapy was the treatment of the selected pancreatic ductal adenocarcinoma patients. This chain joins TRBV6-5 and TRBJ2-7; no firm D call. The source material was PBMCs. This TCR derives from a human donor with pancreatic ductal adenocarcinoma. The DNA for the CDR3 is TGTGCCAGCAGTTACTCGTCAGTTACTACCTACGAGCAGTACTTC. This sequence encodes CASSYSSVTTYEQYF.